This T cell receptor beta chain came from a study of CD8+ T cells in alopecia areata. The wider study: Treated individuals took tofacitinib by mouth, 5 to 10 mg twice daily.

The treatment denotes: oral pan-JAK inhibitor, 5-10 mg twice daily. Regarding the study as a whole: Affected lesional scalp, above all in alopecia totalis/universalis, was more clonal than normal scalp. TCR sharing was clearer in mice than between patients, perhaps partly owing to patient HLA diversity.

The CDR3 runs 12 residues. Between the trimmed V and J ends, which lost 2 bases and 6 bases, there was a span of 8 bases. Germline values: CDR1 GTSNPN, CDR2 SVGIG (reference sequence). This clone was seen just once. As yet, its antigen is unknown. Other nucleotide sequences in the sample specify the same CDR3. As the sequencing template, cDNA was produced by extracting RNA and reverse transcribing it. The data were produced by immunoSEQ multiplex PCR, yet TCRdb's version contains in-frame clones alone and is incomplete. The profile shows 80,000 or so clones, approximately 72% of them singletons. Sequences were derived from CD8+ T cells sorted from blood, sampled at week 24, from a patient treated with tofacitinib. This sequence joins TRBV30 and TRBJ2-1; D is possibly TRBD1 (5 bases). This clonotype was obtained from a human donor with alopecia areata. The CDR3: CAWSPGRNEQFF. CDR3 coding DNA: TGTGCCTGGAGTCCAGGGCGCAATGAGCAGTTCTTC.